One TCR beta chain is described in this entry. Its antigen remains unknown. Patients were excluded because of uncontrolled infection, other autoimmune disease, pregnancy or lactation. The PBMCs studied were ones that came from 8.5 to 10 ml fresh peripheral blood. This sample was taken from a study of T cells in Graves' hyperthyroidism and ophthalmopathy. Regarding the study as a whole: Most thyroid clonotypes with frequency above 0.001 were detected in blood.

Amplification targeted TCR beta CDR3 regions from RNA transcripts. When the TCR CDR3 underwent first-round RT-PCR, the HTBI primer set was used. TCRdb re-called the multiplex PCR reads through MiXCR, storing one row per CDR3 protein. The sample lists about 300,000 distinct CDR3 sequences; approximately 19% were seen once. The receptor was isolated from a man aged 50 to 60 with Graves' ophthalmopathy. The sample taken for sequencing was blood.

Written as DNA, the CDR3 is TGCGCCAGCAGCACGGACTTGAGGGAGGGCCAAGAGACCCAGTACTTC. This gives the protein CASSTDLREGQETQYF. This chain joins TRBV5-1 and TRBJ2-5, with 7 bases that match TRBD2. The length of the CDR3 is 16 residues. Germline V gives CDR1 SGHRS, CDR2 YFSETQ. V lost 4 bases and J lost 1; bases outside the gene matches: 10.